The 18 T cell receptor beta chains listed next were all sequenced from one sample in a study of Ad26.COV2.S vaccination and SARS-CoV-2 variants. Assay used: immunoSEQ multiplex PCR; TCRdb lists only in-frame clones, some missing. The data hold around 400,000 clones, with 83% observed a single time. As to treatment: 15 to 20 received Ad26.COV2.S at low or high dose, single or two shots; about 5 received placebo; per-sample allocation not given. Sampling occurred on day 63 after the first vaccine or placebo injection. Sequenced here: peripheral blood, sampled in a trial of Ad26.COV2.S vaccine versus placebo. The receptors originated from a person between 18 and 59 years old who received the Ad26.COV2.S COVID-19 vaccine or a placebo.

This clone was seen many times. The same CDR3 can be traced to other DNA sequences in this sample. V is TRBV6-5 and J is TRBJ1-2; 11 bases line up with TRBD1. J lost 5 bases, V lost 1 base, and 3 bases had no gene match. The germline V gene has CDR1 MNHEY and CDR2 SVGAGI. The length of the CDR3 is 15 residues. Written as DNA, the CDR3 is TGTGCCAGCAGTTACTGGGGGACAGGGGGGTATGGCTACACCTTC. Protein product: CASSYWGTGGYGYTF.

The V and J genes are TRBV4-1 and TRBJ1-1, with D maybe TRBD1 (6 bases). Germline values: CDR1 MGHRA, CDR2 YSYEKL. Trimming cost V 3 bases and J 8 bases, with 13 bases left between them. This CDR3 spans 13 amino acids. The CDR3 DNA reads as TGCGCCAGCAGCCACGGGACACCCGGGGAAGCTTTCTTT. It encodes CASSHGTPGEAFF.

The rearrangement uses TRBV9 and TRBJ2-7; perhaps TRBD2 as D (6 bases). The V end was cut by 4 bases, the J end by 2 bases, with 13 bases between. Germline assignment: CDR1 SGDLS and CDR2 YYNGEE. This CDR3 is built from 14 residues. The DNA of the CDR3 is TGTGCCAGCAGCCCAGGGACTTCGACCTACGAGCAGTACTTC. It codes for CASSPGTSTYEQYF.

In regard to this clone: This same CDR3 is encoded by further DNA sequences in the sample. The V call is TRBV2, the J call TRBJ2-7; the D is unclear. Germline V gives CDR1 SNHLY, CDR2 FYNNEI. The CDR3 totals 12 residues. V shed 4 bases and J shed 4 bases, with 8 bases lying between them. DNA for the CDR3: TGTGCCAGCAGTGCCTCGGGTTACGAGCAGTACTTC. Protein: CASSASGYEQYF.

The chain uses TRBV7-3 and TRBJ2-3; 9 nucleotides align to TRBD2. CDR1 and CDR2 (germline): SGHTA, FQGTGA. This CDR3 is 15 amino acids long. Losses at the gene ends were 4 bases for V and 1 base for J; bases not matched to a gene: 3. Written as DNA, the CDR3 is TGTGCCAGCAGCTCCGGGACTAGCCGCACAGATACGCAGTATTTT. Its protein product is CASSSGTSRTDTQYF.

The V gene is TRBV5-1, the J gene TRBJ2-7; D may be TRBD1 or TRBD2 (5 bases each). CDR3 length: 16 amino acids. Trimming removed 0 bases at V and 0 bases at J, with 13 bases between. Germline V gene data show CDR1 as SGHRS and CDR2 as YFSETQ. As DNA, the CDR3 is TGCGCCAGCAGCTTGGTCTTGGCAGGGAGCTCCTACGAGCAGTACTTC. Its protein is CASSLVLAGSSYEQYF.

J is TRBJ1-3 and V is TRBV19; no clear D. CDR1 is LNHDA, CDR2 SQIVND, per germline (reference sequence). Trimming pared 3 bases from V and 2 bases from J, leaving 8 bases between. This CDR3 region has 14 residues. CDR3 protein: CASSIYSPGNTIYF. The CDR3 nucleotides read TGTGCCAGTAGTATCTACAGTCCTGGAAACACCATATATTTT.

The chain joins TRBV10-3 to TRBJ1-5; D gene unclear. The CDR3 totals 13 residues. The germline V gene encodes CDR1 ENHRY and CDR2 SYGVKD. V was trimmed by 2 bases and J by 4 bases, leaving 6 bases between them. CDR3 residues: CAISETPNQPQHF. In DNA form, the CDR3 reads TGTGCCATCAGTGAGACACCGAATCAGCCCCAGCATTTT.

For the CDR3, the DNA is TGTGCCAGCAGCTCCGGCACAGATACGCAGTATTTT. Translated, it gives CASSSGTDTQYF. The chain employs TRBV12-3 or TRBV12-4 and TRBJ2-3; D is undetermined. The germline V and J ends were trimmed by 6 bases and 1 base, with 5 bases remaining between them. This CDR3 has 12 residues.

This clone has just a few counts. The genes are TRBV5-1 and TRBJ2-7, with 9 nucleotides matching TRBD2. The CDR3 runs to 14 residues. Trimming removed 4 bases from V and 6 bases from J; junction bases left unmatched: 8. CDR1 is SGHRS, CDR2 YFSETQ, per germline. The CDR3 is CASSRGGDVREQYF. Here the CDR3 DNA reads TGCGCCAGCAGCCGCGGGGGGGACGTCCGCGAGCAGTACTTC. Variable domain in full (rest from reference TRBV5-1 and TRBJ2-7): KAGVTQTPRYLIKTRGQQVTLSCSPISGHRSVSWYQQTPGQGLQFLFEYFSETQRNKGNFPGRFSGRQFSNSRSEMNVSTLELGDSALYLCASSRGGDVREQYFGPGTRLTVT.

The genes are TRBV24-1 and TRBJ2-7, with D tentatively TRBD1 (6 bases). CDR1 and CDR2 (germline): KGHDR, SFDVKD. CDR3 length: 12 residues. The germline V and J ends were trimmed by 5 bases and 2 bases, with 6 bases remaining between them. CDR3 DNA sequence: TGTGCCACCAGTGGGGACACCTACGAGCAGTACTTC. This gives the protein CATSGDTYEQYF.

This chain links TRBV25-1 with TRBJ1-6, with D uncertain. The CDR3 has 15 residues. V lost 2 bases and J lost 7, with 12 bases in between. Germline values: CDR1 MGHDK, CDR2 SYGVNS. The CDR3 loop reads CASSERPGGNSPLHF. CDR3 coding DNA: TGTGCCAGCAGTGAAAGACCGGGCGGAAATTCACCCCTCCACTTT. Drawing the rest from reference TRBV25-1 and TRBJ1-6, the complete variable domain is EADIYQTPRYLVIGTGKKITLECSQTMGHDKMYWYQQDPGMELHLIHYSYGVNSTEKGDLSSESTVSRIRTEHFPLTLESARPSHTSQYLCASSERPGGNSPLHFGNGTRLTVT.

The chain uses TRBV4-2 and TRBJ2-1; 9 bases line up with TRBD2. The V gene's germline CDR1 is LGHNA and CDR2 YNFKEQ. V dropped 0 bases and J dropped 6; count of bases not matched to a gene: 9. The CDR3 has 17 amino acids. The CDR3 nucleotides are TGTGCCAGCAGCCAAGATGGTCAAGCGGGGGGCCCCAATGAGCAGTTCTTC. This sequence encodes CASSQDGQAGGPNEQFF.

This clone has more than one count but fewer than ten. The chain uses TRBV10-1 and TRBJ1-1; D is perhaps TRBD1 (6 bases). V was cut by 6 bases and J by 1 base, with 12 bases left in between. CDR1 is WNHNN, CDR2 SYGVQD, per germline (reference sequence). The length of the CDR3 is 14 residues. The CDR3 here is CASRAGTRNTEAFF. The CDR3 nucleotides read TGCGCCAGCAGGGCCGGGACACGGAACACTGAAGCTTTCTTT.

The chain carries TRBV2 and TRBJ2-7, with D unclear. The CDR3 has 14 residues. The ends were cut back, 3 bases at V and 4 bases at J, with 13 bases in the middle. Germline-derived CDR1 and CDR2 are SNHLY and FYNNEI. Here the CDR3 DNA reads TGTGCCAGCAGTGACAGTTACTTGACGTACGAGCAGTACTTC. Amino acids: CASSDSYLTYEQYF.

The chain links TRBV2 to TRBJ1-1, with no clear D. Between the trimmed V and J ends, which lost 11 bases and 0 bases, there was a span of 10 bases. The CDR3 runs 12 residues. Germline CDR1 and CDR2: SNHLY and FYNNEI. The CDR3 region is CASGLMNTEAFF. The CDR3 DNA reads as TGTGCCTCCGGGTTGATGAACACTGAAGCTTTCTTT.

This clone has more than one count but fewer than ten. The CDR3 DNA sequence: TGTGCCAGCAGTGAGCAGGGGGCGGATGGCTACACCTTC. Residues: CASSEQGADGYTF. The J gene is TRBJ1-2, the V gene TRBV6-1; 8 nucleotides line up with TRBD1. There are 13 residues in the CDR3. Germline V lookup: CDR1 MNHNS, CDR2 SASEGT. V was clipped by 3 bases and J by 6 bases; unmatched bases: 3.

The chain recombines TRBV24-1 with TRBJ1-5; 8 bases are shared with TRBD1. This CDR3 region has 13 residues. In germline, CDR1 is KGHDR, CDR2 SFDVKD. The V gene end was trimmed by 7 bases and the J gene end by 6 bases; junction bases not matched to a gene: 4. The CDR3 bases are TGTGCCACCAGCGGACAGGGTGGTCAGCCCCAGCATTTT. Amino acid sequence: CATSGQGGQPQHF.